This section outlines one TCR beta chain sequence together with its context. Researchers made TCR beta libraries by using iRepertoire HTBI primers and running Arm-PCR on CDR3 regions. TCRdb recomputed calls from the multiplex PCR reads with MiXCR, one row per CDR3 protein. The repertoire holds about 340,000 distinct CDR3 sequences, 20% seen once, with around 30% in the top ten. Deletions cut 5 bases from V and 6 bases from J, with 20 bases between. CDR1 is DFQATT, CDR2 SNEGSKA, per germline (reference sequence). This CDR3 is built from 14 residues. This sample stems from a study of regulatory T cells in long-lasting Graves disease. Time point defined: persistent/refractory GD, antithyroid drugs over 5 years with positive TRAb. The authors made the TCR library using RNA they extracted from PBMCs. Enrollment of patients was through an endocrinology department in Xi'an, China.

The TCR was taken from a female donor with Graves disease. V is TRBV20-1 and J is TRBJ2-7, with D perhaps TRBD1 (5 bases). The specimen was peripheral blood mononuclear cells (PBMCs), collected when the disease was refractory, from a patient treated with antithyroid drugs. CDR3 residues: CSAVSGKMRSEQYF. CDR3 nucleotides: TGCAGTGCTGTCTCAGGGAAAATGCGTTCCGAGCAGTACTTC.